The 23 T cell receptor beta chains below all came from one sample that was sequenced in a study of T cell changes during pregnancy in multiple sclerosis (dated by TCRdb to 2018 to 2020). The library was obtained by the immunoSEQ multiplex PCR assay. TCRdb stores this immuneACCESS table with in-frame sequences only. Part of the clones is absent; in the studies checked, under half of the shortfall reflects unresolved V genes, and no reason is known for the rest. This sample holds roughly 85,000 clones; roughly nine tenths were observed only once. 2.5% of the sample goes to the ten largest clones. The sequences come from peripheral blood, collected in the first trimester of pregnancy. Every receptor here comes from a female donor with multiple sclerosis, enrolled in a pregnancy study.

This chain links TRBV6-1 with TRBJ2-1; D is possibly TRBD2 (7 bases). CDR1 and CDR2 from the germline V gene are MNHNS and SASEGT. V was cut by 3 bases and J by 3 bases, with 15 bases left in between. The CDR3 spans 16 residues. The CDR3 loop is CASSEGGRRYYNEQFF. The CDR3 bases are TGTGCCAGCAGTGAGGGGGGGCGCCGCTACTACAATGAGCAGTTCTTC.

This chain links TRBV7-3 with TRBJ1-2; D ambiguous. Germline CDR1 is SGHTA and CDR2 is FQGTGA. The CDR3 extends over 14 amino acids. Trimming removed 5 bases at V and 1 base at J, with 11 bases between. The DNA for the CDR3 is TGTGCCAGCAGCCCACTTTTCCTTAACTATGGCTACACCTTC. Protein sequence: CASSPLFLNYGYTF.

There are a few counts of this clone. The chain carries TRBV30 and TRBJ1-1; 7 bases line up with TRBD1. The CDR3 contains 13 residues. The V and J ends lost 3 bases and 4 bases, in that order; junction bases with no gene match: 5. CDR1 and CDR2 (germline): GTSNPN, SVGIG (reference sequence). CDR3 nucleotides: TGTGCCTGGAGCAGACAGGGTGGCACTGAAGCTTTCTTT. Protein: CAWSRQGGTEAFF.

This clone was detected a few times. V gene TRBV25-1 combines with J gene TRBJ2-2, with 10 bases fitting TRBD1. Germline assignment: CDR1 MGHDK and CDR2 SYGVNS. The ends lost 2 bases at V and 3 bases at J; junction bases unmatched: 0. The CDR3 is 15 amino acids. The CDR3 sequence: CASSEGTGDTGELFF. CDR3 nucleotide sequence: TGTGCCAGCAGTGAAGGGACAGGGGACACCGGGGAGCTGTTTTTT.

The chain joins TRBV7-3 to TRBJ1-2; 10 bases map to TRBD1. V lost 4 bases and J lost 3; bases outside the gene matches: 5. Germline values: CDR1 SGHTA, CDR2 FQGTGA. CDR3 length equals 15 residues. CDR3 nucleotide sequence: TGTGCCAGCAGCTCACGGGACAGGGGAGACTATGGCTACACCTTC. This gives the protein CASSSRDRGDYGYTF.

This clone has just a few counts. This rearrangement joins TRBV11-1 to TRBJ2-1; D possibly corresponds to TRBD1 (5 bases). Trimming shortened V by 0 bases and J by 2 bases, and 11 bases separated the two germline ends. The CDR3 runs 16 residues. Germline values: CDR1 SGHAT, CDR2 FQDESV (reference sequence). Here the CDR3 DNA reads TGTGCCAGCAGCTTAGCGTTGACAGAACCCTACAATGAGCAGTTCTTC. Its translation is CASSLALTEPYNEQFF.

The chain combines TRBV7-9 with TRBJ1-3; D call uncertain. Trimming cost V 5 bases and J 0 bases, with 11 bases left between them. The V gene's germline CDR1 is SEHNR and CDR2 FQNEAQ (reference sequence). The CDR3 length is 15 residues. This CDR3 reads CASSPNGLSGNTIYF. CDR3 DNA sequence: TGTGCCAGCAGCCCGAACGGTCTCTCTGGAAACACCATATATTTT.

This rearrangement joins TRBV7-3 to TRBJ2-7, with a possible D match to TRBD1 (5 bases). Germline loops: CDR1 SGHTA, CDR2 FQGTGA. This CDR3 has 13 amino acids. Trimming removed 0 bases at V and 6 bases at J, with 9 bases between. CDR3 coding DNA: TGTGCCAGCAGCTTAACTCAGGGTGGCGAGCAGTACTTC. This sequence encodes CASSLTQGGEQYF.

J is TRBJ1-1 and V is TRBV6-5; D is possibly TRBD1 (6 bases). Trimming took off 0 bases at V and 1 base at J, with 6 bases between the two ends. CDR1 and CDR2 from the germline V gene are MNHEY and SVGAGI. The CDR3 length is 14 residues. CDR3 nucleotides: TGTGCCAGCAGTTACTCGGACAGGAACACTGAAGCTTTCTTT. It specifies CASSYSDRNTEAFF.

The V and J genes are TRBV6-4 and TRBJ1-2; 12 nucleotides match TRBD1. Germline assignment: CDR1 MRHNA and CDR2 SNTAGT. CDR3 size: 16 residues. Losses at the gene ends were 2 bases for V and 8 bases for J; bases not matched to a gene: 9. The DNA for the CDR3 is TGTGCCAGCAGTGACGCCCCGGGACAGGGGGCGCAAGGCTACACCTTC. Translated, it gives CASSDAPGQGAQGYTF.

For the CDR3, the DNA is TGTGCCAGCAGCTTAATGGGACAGTCCTACGAGCAGTACTTC. It codes for CASSLMGQSYEQYF. This chain joins TRBV7-9 and TRBJ2-7; 7 nucleotides match TRBD1. V shed 2 bases, J shed 1 base, and the junction held 2 bases outside the gene matches. The CDR3 sequence is 14 residues long. Germline V gives CDR1 SEHNR, CDR2 FQNEAQ (reference sequence).

V gene TRBV4-1 combines with J gene TRBJ1-4; 7 bases agree with TRBD1. Germline trimming cut 2 bases from V and 8 bases from J; bases unmatched to any gene: 11. The length of the CDR3 is 16 residues. From germline, CDR1 is MGHRA and CDR2 YSYEKL. The CDR3 reads CASSQTTGNKREKLFF. The CDR3 nucleotides read TGCGCCAGCAGCCAAACGACAGGGAACAAACGAGAAAAACTGTTTTTT.

For this clone: This specimen includes other DNA sequences encoding the same CDR3. This rearrangement joins TRBV6-1 to TRBJ2-7, with 8 bases that match TRBD2. V gave up 6 bases and J gave up 4 bases; unmatched junction bases: 5. This CDR3 contains 13 residues. Germline V gene data show CDR1 as MNHNS and CDR2 as SASEGT. The DNA for the CDR3 is TGTGCCAGCAGAGCGGGAGTCAGGTACGAGCAGTACTTC. Translating it yields CASRAGVRYEQYF.

A single count supports this clone. The V gene is TRBV6-5, the J gene TRBJ2-7, with 10 bases aligning to TRBD2. Germline CDR1 and CDR2: MNHEY and SVGAGI. Unmatched junction bases numbered 6, after V lost 7 bases and J lost 3 bases. The length of the CDR3 is 14 residues. CDR3 amino acids: CASTRTSGLYEQYF. In nucleotides, the CDR3 is TGTGCCAGCACCCGGACTAGCGGACTCTACGAGCAGTACTTC.

The V and J genes are TRBV2 and TRBJ1-1, with 8 bases lining up with TRBD1. The length of the CDR3 is 15 residues. V lost 7 bases and J lost 4; bases outside the gene matches: 11. Germline CDR1 is SNHLY and CDR2 is FYNNEI. CDR3 residues: CASNTRLTGATEAFF. DNA for the CDR3: TGTGCCAGCAATACCCGACTGACAGGGGCCACTGAAGCTTTCTTT.

The rearrangement links TRBV11-2 to TRBJ2-1, with 10 bases lining up with TRBD1. V was pared by 1 base and J by 4 bases, with 1 base of the junction left unmatched. CDR1 is SGHAT and CDR2 is FQNNGV in the germline V gene. The CDR3 covers 15 residues. The CDR3 DNA sequence: TGTGCCAGCAGCTTAGGACAGGGGGCTTACAATGAGCAGTTCTTC. Amino acid sequence: CASSLGQGAYNEQFF. The whole variable domain, filled in from reference TRBV11-2 and TRBJ2-1, reads EAGVAQSPRYKIIEKRQSVAFWCNPISGHATLYWYQQILGQGPKLLIQFQNNGVVDDSQLPKDRFSAERLKGVDSTLKIQPAKLEDSAVYLCASSLGQGAYNEQFFGPGTRLTVL.

The chain carries TRBV9 and TRBJ2-7, with 12 bases identical to TRBD2. With 3 bases clipped from V and 6 bases from J, the junction kept 16 bases outside the gene matches. Germline CDR1 is SGDLS and CDR2 is YYNGEE. The CDR3 covers 18 residues. CDR3 loop: CASSARTTSGSSESEQYF. As DNA, the CDR3 is TGTGCCAGCAGCGCAAGAACGACTAGCGGGAGTTCTGAGAGCGAGCAGTACTTC.

The V gene is TRBV9, the J gene TRBJ2-2; 7 bases are shared with TRBD1. There are 14 residues in the CDR3. V shed 2 bases and J 5 bases; nucleotides not matched to a gene: 3. Per germline, CDR1 SGDLS and CDR2 YYNGEE. The CDR3 nucleotides are TGTGCCAGCAGCGTCGAGACAGGGACCGGGGAGCTGTTTTTT. It codes for CASSVETGTGELFF.

The chain employs TRBV23-1 and TRBJ2-7, with D perhaps matching TRBD2 (5 bases). TRBV23-1 is recorded as an ORF, its role being uncertain. The germline V and J ends were trimmed by 2 bases and 7 bases, with 21 bases remaining between them. The CDR3 consists of 16 residues. Here the CDR3 reads CASSQPPAAVAREQYF. DNA for the CDR3: TGCGCCAGCAGTCAACCCCCGGCAGCGGTTGCGCGTGAGCAGTACTTC.

The V call is TRBV10-1, the J call TRBJ1-4; 8 bases are shared with TRBD1. V shed 3 bases and J 0 bases; nucleotides not matched to a gene: 6. The CDR3 covers 17 residues. Germline V CDR1 and CDR2: WNHNN, SYGVQD (reference sequence). The CDR3 here is CASSEGDRSPTNEKLFF. For the CDR3, the DNA is TGCGCCAGCAGTGAAGGGGACAGGTCTCCAACTAATGAAAAACTGTTTTTT.

V is TRBV19 and J is TRBJ2-7; TRBD1 agrees at 7 bases. Trimming removed 2 bases from V and 0 bases from J; junction bases left unmatched: 4. Germline values: CDR1 LNHDA, CDR2 SQIVND (reference sequence). This CDR3 has 15 residues. CDR3 amino acids: CASSIRGPSSYEQYF. The DNA of the CDR3 is TGTGCCAGTAGTATAAGGGGGCCCAGCTCCTACGAGCAGTACTTC.

V and J are TRBV19 and TRBJ2-2; 9 positions match TRBD2. From germline, CDR1 is LNHDA and CDR2 SQIVND (reference sequence). The ends lost 3 bases at V and 14 bases at J; junction bases unmatched: 16. The CDR3 runs to 16 residues. In DNA, the CDR3 is TGTGCCAGTAGTATTTTCCTCGGGCTAGCGGGGAGGAGACTGTTTTTT. Translated: CASSIFLGLAGRRLFF.

This clone was seen just once. The gene calls are TRBV10-1 and TRBJ2-1; TRBD2 might be the D (5 bases). The germline V and J ends were trimmed by 5 bases and 1 base, with 12 bases remaining between them. In germline, CDR1 is WNHNN, CDR2 SYGVQD (reference sequence). The CDR3 consists of 15 residues. The CDR3 sequence is CASSRGRGSYNEQFF. The CDR3 DNA reads as TGCGCCAGCAGTCGGGGTCGCGGTTCCTACAATGAGCAGTTCTTC.